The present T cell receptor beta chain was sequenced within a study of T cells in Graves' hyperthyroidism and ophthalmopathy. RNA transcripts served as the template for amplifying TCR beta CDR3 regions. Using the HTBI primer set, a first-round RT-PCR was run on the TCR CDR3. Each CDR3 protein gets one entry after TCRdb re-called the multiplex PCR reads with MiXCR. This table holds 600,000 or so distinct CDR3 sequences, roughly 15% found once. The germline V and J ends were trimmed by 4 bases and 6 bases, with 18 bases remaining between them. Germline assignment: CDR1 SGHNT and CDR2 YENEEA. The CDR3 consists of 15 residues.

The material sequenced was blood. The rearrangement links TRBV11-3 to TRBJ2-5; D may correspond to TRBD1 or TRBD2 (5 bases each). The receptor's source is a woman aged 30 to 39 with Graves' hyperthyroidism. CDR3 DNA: TGTGCCAGCAGCTCAGGGACGGAACGAGGGAAGACCCAGTACTTC. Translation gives CASSSGTERGKTQYF.